This TCR beta chain came from a study of CXCR3-negative and CXCR3-positive naive CD8 T cells. The study's findings and limits: CXCR3-positive naive cells had more hydrophobic TRB CDR3s than CXCR3-negative naive cells.

Remarks on this clonotype: Its target is unknown.

The germline CDR1 and CDR2 sequences are GTSNPN and SVGIG (reference sequence). This CDR3 is built from 14 residues. Naive cells were sorted as CD45RO-, CCR7+, CD27+ and CD95-. 5' RACE with UMI labels generated the TRB cDNA libraries. From the 5' RACE reads, TCRdb lists one entry per CDR3 protein and no DNA. This table holds fewer than 140,000 distinct CDR3 sequences. The clonotype was recovered from a human donor in good health. Some clones in this sample may be carry-over from other donors' samples. The chain links TRBV30 to TRBJ2-7; TCRdb names TRBD2, which stays unverified in the absence of DNA. The material sequenced was naive CXCR3+ CD8+ T cells from blood. As to subset: CD45RO-CCR7+CD27+CD95- naive CD8+ T cells expressing CXCR3 (TNR3+). The CDR3 region is CAWSVLAGAYEQYF.